This T cell receptor (beta chain) was recovered during a study of cytomegalovirus exposure and HLA in healthy donors. General study results and limits: The authors confirmed in vitro that three CMV-associated chains were specific for CMV antigens.

The PCR was carried out with 60 Vbeta primers and 13 Jbeta primers. Repertoires were generated with immunoSEQ multiplex PCR, while TCRdb's copy carries only in-frame clones and drops some. Of 55,000 to 75,000 clones detected, about 68% appear once; the ten largest clones hold around 7.3%. CDR1 is LGHNT, CDR2 FRNRAP, per germline. This CDR3 is built from 13 residues. The ends were cut back, 0 bases at V and 6 bases at J, with 9 bases in the middle. There are a few counts of this clone. The antigen remains undetermined. The chain links TRBV12-5 to TRBJ2-7; a weak D match, TRBD2 (6 bases). The clonotype comes from a woman between 25 and 40 years old in good health and CMV-seropositive. The sequenced sample was PBMCs. CDR3 protein: CASGLVLGGEQYF. The CDR3 DNA reads as TGTGCTAGTGGTTTGGTTCTGGGGGGCGAGCAGTACTTC.